One sample yielded the 3 T cell receptor beta chains listed below, sequenced in a study of T cell responses to AZD1222 COVID-19 vaccine. The protocol was immunoSEQ multiplex PCR, while the TCRdb copy is restricted to in-frame clones and leaves out a portion. The sample records around 100,000 clones, 88% being singletons. The sample here was peripheral blood, taken on day 0 of AZD1222 vaccination. Every receptor here comes from an adult in good health.

The chain employs TRBV7-9 and TRBJ2-2, with 8 bases lining up with TRBD1. The trim removed 4 bases at V and 3 bases at J, leaving 7 bases unmatched. The CDR3 spans 16 residues. Germline CDR1 reads SEHNR; CDR2 reads FQNEAQ (reference sequence). CDR3 DNA: TGTGCCAGCAGCTCACGGACACAGGGGGACACCGGGGAGCTGTTTTTT. This encodes CASSSRTQGDTGELFF.

This rearrangement joins TRBV5-4 to TRBJ1-6; D may be TRBD1 (5 bases). V was shortened by 4 bases and J by 11 bases, with 13 bases between the two germline ends. The germline gives CDR1 SGHNT, CDR2 YYREEE (reference sequence). The length of the CDR3 is 13 residues. DNA of the CDR3: TGTGCCAGCAGCCCCCCCGGGGGGGCACCCCTCCACTTT. Protein sequence: CASSPPGGAPLHF.

This chain joins TRBV18 and TRBJ2-7; 8 bases are a match to TRBD2. The CDR3 extends over 14 amino acids. With V trimmed by 3 bases and J by 2 bases, 3 bases remained unmatched. Germline V gene lookup returns CDR1 KGHSH and CDR2 LQKENI. CDR3 nucleotides: TGTGCCAGCTCACCGACAGCGGGAGCCTACGAGCAGTACTTC. It encodes CASSPTAGAYEQYF.